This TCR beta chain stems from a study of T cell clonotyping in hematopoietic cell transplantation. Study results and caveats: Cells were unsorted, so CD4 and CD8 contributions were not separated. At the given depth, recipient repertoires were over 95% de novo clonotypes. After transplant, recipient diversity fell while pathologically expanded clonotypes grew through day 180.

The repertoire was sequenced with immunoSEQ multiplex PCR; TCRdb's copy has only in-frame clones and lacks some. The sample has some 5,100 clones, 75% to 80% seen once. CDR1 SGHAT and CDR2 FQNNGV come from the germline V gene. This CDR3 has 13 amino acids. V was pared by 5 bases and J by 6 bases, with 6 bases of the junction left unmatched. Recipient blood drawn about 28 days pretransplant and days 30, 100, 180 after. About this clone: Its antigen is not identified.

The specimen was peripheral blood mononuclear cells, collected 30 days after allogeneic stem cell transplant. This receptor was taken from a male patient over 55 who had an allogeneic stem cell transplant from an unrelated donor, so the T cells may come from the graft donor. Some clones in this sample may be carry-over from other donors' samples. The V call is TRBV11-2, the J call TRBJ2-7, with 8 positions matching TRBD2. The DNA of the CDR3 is TGTGCCAGCAGCCTAAGCGGGGGCGTCGAGCAGTACTTC. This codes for CASSLSGGVEQYF.